These 11 T cell receptor beta chains were all obtained from the same sample, sequenced in a study of shared clonotypes between healthy human individuals. This table comes from immunoSEQ multiplex PCR, and its TCRdb copy is limited to in-frame clones, with some not included. This table holds roughly 700,000 clones, around 67% found once. Sequenced sample: memory CD4+ T cells sorted from blood. Noted subset: CD45RA-negative fraction. The receptor source for this set is a young woman in good health.

V usage is TRBV7-9 and J usage is TRBJ1-1; maybe TRBD1 (5 bases). The CDR3 has 14 amino acids. V was cut by 5 bases and J by 1 base, with 11 bases left in between. Looked up from germline, CDR1 is SEHNR and CDR2 is FQNEAQ (reference sequence). The CDR3 region is CASSHGTSNTEAFF. The CDR3 nucleotides read TGTGCCAGCAGCCACGGGACGTCGAACACTGAAGCTTTCTTT.

The V gene is TRBV28, the J gene TRBJ1-1; possible D gene TRBD1, 5 bases. Germline-derived CDR1 and CDR2 are MDHEN and SYDVKM. The CDR3 totals 16 residues. Trimming cost V 4 bases and J 6 bases, with 21 bases left between them. The CDR3 sequence is CASSSGPWGKKAEAFF. The CDR3 DNA follows: TGTGCCAGCAGTTCCGGGCCGTGGGGGAAAAAGGCTGAAGCTTTCTTT.

The table lists this clone with a few counts. V and J are TRBV5-1 and TRBJ2-2; D gene ambiguous. The CDR3 spans 14 residues. Trimming left V 0 bases short and J 1 base short, with 4 bases between. The germline V gene has CDR1 SGHRS and CDR2 YFSETQ. CDR3 in DNA: TGCGCCAGCAGCTTGGCAGTGAACACCGGGGAGCTGTTTTTT. Translation: CASSLAVNTGELFF.

The chain carries TRBV14 and TRBJ2-5, with 8 bases identical to TRBD2. CDR1 is SGHDN, CDR2 FVKESK, per germline. This CDR3 region has 20 residues. The trim removed 4 bases at V and 0 bases at J, leaving 19 bases unmatched. CDR3 nucleotide sequence: TGTGCCAGCAGCCGGGCTCTCGGGGTAGCGGGAACTGAGTACCAAGAGACCCAGTACTTC. Protein: CASSRALGVAGTEYQETQYF.

This chain links TRBV30 with TRBJ2-5, with D unclear. CDR3 length: 14 amino acids. The germline V gene encodes CDR1 GTSNPN and CDR2 SVGIG (reference sequence). V gave up 0 bases and J gave up 3 bases, with 11 bases separating them. CDR3 in DNA: TGTGCCTGGAGTGTACGAATGGTGAAAGAGACCCAGTACTTC. It yields the protein CAWSVRMVKETQYF.

A word on this clone: Within the sample, other DNA sequences also encode this same CDR3. The genes are TRBV6-5 and TRBJ2-2, with TRBD2 as a possible D gene (5 bases). CDR3 length equals 13 residues. Germline CDR1 reads MNHEY; CDR2 reads SVGAGI. V dropped 4 bases and J dropped 5 bases, with 8 bases sitting between them. CDR3 protein: CASSSPGTGELFF. CDR3 DNA sequence: TGTGCCAGCAGTTCGCCGGGGACCGGGGAGCTGTTTTTT.

The J gene is TRBJ2-5, the V gene TRBV7-2; D is uncertain. Deletions cut 6 bases from V and 4 bases from J, with 15 bases between. Germline values: CDR1 SGHTA, CDR2 FQGNSA. This CDR3 has 14 amino acids. The CDR3, as DNA: TGTGCCAGCAGTTTCTTACCCGTGGGAGAGACCCAGTACTTC. The encoded protein is CASSFLPVGETQYF.

The rearrangement joins TRBV23-1 to TRBJ2-5, with a tentative D call TRBD1 (6 bases). TRBV23-1 is an open reading frame, and its role is uncertain. The CDR3 runs 23 residues. The V end lost 1 base, the J end lost 0 bases, and 33 bases lay between the germline ends. Written as DNA, the CDR3 is TGCGCCAGCAGTCAATGTCCAGGACAGCAAGCCCCCGTACAAACCACAGACCAAGAGACCCAGTACTTC. Translating gives CASSQCPGQQAPVQTTDQETQYF.

Of note for this clone: This sample also contains other DNA sequences that code for the same CDR3. The gene calls are TRBV5-1 and TRBJ1-1; D possibly corresponds to TRBD1 (5 bases). Germline lookup yields CDR1 SGHRS and CDR2 YFSETQ. This CDR3 spans 13 amino acids. The V end was cut by 0 bases, the J end by 4 bases, with 7 bases between. CDR3 sequence (DNA): TGCGCCAGCAGCTTGGTAGGGGCCACTGAAGCTTTCTTT. This translates into CASSLVGATEAFF.

This clone was counted many times. This sequence joins TRBV15 and TRBJ2-1; 7 bases fit TRBD2. The CDR3 extends over 16 amino acids. CDR1 is LNHNV, CDR2 YYDKDF, per germline (reference sequence). With V trimmed by 2 bases and J by 3 bases, 7 bases remained unmatched. In nucleotides, the CDR3 is TGTGCCACCAGCAGAATCGGGGGGAGGAGCTACAATGAGCAGTTCTTC. Protein sequence: CATSRIGGRSYNEQFF.

The chain is built from TRBV2 and TRBJ2-3; the D gene is possibly TRBD1 (6 bases). V lost 8 bases to trimming and J lost 5 bases, with 17 bases between them. The CDR3 spans 14 residues. Per germline, CDR1 SNHLY and CDR2 FYNNEI. The CDR3 region has the DNA TGTGCCAGCGGGCAACGGTTGGGACAAGATACGCAGTATTTT. Its translation is CASGQRLGQDTQYF.